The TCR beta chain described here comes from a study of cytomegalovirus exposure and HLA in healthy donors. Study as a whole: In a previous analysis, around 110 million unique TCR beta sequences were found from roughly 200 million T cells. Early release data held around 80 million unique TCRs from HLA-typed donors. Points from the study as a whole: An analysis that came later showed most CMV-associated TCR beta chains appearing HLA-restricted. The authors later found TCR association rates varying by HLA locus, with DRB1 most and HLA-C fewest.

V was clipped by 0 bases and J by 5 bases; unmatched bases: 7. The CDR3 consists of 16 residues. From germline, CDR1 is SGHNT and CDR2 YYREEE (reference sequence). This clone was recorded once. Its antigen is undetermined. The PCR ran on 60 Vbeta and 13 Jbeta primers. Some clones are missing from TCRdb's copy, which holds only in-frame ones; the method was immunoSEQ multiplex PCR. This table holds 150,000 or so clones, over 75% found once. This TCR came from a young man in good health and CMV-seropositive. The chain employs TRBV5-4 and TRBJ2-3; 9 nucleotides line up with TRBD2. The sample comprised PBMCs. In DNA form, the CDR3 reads TGTGCCAGCAGCTTGGGGCGGGGGGGCCCAGGAGATACGCAGTATTTT. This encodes CASSLGRGGPGDTQYF. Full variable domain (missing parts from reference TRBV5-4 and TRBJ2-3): ETGVTQSPTHLIKTRGQQVTLRCSSQSGHNTVSWYQQALGQGPQFIFQYYREEENGRGNFPPRFSGLQFPNYSSELNVNALELDDSALYLCASSLGRGGPGDTQYFGPGTRLTVL.